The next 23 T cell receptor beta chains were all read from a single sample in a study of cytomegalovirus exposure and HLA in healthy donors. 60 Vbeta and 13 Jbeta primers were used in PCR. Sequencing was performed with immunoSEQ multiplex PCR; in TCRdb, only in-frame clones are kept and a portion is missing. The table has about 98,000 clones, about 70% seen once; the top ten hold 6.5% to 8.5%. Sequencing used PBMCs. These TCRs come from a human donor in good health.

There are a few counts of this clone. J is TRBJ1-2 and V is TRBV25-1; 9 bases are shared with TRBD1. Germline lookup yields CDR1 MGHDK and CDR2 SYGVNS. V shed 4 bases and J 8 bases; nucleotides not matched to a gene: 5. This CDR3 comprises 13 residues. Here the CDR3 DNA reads TGTGCCAGCAGTGCTTGGACAGGGGAGGGCTACACCTTC. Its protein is CASSAWTGEGYTF.

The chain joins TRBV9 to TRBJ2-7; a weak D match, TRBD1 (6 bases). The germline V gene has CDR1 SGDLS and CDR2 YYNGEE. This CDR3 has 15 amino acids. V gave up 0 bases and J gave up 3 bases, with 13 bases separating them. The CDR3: CASSVDAGQFYEQYF. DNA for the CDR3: TGTGCCAGCAGCGTAGATGCAGGACAGTTCTACGAGCAGTACTTC.

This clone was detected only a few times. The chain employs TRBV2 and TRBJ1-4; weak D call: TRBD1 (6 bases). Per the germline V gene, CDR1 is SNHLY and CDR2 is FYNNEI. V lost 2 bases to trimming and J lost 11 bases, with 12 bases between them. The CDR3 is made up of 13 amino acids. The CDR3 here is CASSEYLRGKLFF. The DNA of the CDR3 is TGTGCCAGCAGTGAATATTTGAGGGGGAAACTGTTTTTT. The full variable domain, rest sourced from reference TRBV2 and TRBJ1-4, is EPEVTQTPSHQVTQMGQEVILRCVPISNHLYFYWYRQILGQKVEFLVSFYNNEISEKSEIFDDQFSVERPDGSNFTLKIRSTKLEDSAMYFCASSEYLRGKLFFGSGTQLSVL.

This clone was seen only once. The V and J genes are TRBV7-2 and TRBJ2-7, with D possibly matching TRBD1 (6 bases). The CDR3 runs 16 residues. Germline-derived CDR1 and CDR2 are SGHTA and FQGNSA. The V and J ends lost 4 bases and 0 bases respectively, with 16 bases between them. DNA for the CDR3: TGTGCCAGCAGCTCACTGGACAGTCGACCCTCCTACGAGCAGTACTTC. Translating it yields CASSSLDSRPSYEQYF.

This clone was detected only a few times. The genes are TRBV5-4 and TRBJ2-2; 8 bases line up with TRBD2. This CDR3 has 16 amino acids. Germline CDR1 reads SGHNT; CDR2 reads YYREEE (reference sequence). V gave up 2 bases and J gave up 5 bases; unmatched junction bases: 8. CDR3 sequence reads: CASSFGRGARTGELFF. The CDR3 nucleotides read TGTGCCAGCAGCTTCGGGCGGGGGGCAAGGACCGGGGAGCTGTTTTTT.

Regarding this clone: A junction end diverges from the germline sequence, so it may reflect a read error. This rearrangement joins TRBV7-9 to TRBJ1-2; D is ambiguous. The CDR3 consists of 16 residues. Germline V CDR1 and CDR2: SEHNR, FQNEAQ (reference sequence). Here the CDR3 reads CSSSSTRYRANYGYTF. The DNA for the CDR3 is TGTTCCAGCAGCTCGACGAGGTATAGAGCTAACTATGGCTACACCTTC.

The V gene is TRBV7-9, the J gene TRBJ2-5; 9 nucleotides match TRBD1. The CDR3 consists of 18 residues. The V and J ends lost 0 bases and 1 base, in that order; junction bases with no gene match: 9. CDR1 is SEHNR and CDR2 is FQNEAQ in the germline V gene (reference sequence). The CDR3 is CASSLARFGTGSQETQYF. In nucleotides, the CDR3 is TGTGCCAGCAGCTTAGCGAGGTTTGGGACAGGGAGCCAAGAGACCCAGTACTTC.

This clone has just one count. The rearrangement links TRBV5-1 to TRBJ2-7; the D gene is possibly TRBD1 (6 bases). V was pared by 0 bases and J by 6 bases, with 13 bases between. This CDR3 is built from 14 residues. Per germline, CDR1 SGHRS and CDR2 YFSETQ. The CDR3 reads CASSLDQRQAEQYF. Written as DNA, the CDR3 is TGCGCCAGCAGCTTGGACCAAAGACAGGCCGAGCAGTACTTC.

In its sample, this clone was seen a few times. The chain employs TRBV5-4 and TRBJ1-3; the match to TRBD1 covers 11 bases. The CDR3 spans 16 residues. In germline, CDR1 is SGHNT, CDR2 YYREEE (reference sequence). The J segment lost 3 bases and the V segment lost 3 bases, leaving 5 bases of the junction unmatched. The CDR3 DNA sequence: TGTGCCAGCAGCTCAGGACAGGGGGCTCGTGGAAACACCATATATTTT. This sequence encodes CASSSGQGARGNTIYF.

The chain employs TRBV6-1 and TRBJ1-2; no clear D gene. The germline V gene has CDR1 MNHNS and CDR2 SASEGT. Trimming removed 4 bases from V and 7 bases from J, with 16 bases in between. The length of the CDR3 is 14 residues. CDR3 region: CASSVEVVEFGYTF. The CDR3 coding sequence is TGTGCCAGCAGTGTGGAGGTTGTGGAGTTTGGCTACACCTTC.

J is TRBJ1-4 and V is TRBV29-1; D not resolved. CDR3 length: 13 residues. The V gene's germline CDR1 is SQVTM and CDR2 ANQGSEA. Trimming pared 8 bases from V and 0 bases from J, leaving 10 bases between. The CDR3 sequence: CSIGETTNEKLFF. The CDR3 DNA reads TGCAGCATAGGAGAAACAACTAATGAAAAACTGTTTTTT.

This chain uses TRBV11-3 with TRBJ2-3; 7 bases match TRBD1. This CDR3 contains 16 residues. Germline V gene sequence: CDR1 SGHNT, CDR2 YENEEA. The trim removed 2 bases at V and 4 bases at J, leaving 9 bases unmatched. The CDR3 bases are TGTGCCAGCAGCTTAAATACAGGGGCTCTCCCAGATACGCAGTATTTT. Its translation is CASSLNTGALPDTQYF.

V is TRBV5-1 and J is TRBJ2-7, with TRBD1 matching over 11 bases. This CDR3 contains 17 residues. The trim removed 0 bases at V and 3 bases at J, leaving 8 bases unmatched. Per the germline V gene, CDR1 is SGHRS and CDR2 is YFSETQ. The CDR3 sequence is CASSLGSIGTGGYEQYF. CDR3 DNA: TGCGCCAGCAGCTTGGGATCGATAGGGACAGGGGGCTACGAGCAGTACTTC.

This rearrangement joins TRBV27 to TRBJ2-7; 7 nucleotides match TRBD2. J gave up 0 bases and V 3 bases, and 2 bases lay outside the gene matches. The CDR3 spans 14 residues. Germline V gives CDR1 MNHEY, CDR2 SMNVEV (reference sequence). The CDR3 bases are TGTGCCAGCAGTTTCGGGGGGAACTCCTACGAGCAGTACTTC. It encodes CASSFGGNSYEQYF.

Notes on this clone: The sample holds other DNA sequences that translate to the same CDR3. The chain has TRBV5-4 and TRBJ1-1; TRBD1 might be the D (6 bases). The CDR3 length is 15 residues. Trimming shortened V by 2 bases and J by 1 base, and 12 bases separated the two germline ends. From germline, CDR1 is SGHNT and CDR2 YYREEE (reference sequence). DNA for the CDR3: TGTGCCAGCAGCTTTCCGGGCAGGGGGAACACTGAAGCTTTCTTT. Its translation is CASSFPGRGNTEAFF.

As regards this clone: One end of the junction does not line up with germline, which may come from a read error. In DNA form, the CDR3 reads TGTGCCAGCAGGGAAGATACGGGGACCCAGTACTTC. Its protein product is CASREDTGTQYF. The chain uses TRBV2 and TRBJ2-5; D is unclear. This CDR3 is built from 12 residues. Germline assignment: CDR1 SNHLY and CDR2 FYNNEI.

DNA of the CDR3: TGTGCCAGCAAGACAGACAATGAGCAGTTCTTC. It encodes CASKTDNEQFF. V and J are TRBV7-6 and TRBJ2-1, with D maybe TRBD1 (5 bases). CDR3 length: 11 residues. From germline, CDR1 is SGHVS and CDR2 FNYEAQ. V was trimmed by 7 bases and J by 5 bases, leaving 6 bases between them.

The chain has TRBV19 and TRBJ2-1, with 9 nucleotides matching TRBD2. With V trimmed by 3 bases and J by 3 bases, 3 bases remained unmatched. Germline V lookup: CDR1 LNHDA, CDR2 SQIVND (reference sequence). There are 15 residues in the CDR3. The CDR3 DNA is TGTGCCAGTAGTATGGCTAGCGGGGTCTACAATGAGCAGTTCTTC. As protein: CASSMASGVYNEQFF.

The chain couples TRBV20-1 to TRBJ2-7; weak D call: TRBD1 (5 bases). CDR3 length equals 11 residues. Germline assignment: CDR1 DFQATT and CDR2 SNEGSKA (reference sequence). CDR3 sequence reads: CSSPLGHEQYF. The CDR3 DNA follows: TGCAGCTCCCCCCTGGGGCACGAGCAGTACTTC.

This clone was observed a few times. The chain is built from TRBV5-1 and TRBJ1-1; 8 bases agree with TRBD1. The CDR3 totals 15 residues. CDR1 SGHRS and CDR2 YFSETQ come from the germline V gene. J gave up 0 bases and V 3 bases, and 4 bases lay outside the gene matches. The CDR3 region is CASSYKTGVNTEAFF. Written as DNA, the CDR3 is TGCGCCAGCAGCTACAAGACAGGGGTGAACACTGAAGCTTTCTTT.

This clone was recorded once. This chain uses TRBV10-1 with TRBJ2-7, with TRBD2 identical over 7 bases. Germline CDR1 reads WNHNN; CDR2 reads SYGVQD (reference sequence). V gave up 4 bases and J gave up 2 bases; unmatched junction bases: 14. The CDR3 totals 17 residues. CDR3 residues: CASSGGTGGSNAYEQYF. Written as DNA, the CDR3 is TGCGCCAGCAGTGGGGGCACCGGCGGGAGTAACGCCTACGAGCAGTACTTC.

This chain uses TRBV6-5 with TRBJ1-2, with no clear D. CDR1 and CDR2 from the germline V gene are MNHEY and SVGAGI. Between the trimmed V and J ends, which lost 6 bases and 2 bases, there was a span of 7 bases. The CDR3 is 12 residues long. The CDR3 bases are TGTGCCAGCAGCCCTAAGAACTATGGCTACACCTTC. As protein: CASSPKNYGYTF.

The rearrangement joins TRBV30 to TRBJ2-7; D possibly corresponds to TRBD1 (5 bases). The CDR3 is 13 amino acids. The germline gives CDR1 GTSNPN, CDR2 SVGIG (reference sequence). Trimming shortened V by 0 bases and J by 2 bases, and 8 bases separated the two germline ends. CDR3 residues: CAWSVDRAYEQYF. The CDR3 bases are TGTGCCTGGAGTGTAGACAGAGCCTACGAGCAGTACTTC.